Shown below are 27 T cell receptor beta chains from a single sample sequenced in a study of T cells in Graves' hyperthyroidism and ophthalmopathy. Regions amplified from RNA transcripts were the TCR beta CDR3 regions. During a first-round RT-PCR of the TCR CDR3, the HTBI primer set was used. TCRdb analysed the multiplex PCR reads with MiXCR anew, one entry per CDR3 protein. The repertoire holds 600,000 or so distinct CDR3 sequences, with about 17% as singletons. The sequenced sample was blood. These receptors were taken from a woman in her thirties with Graves' hyperthyroidism.

The chain carries TRBV12-3 or TRBV12-4 and TRBJ1-6; D uncertain. Deletions cut 7 bases from V and 0 bases from J, with 10 bases between. This CDR3 spans 15 amino acids. CDR3 amino acids: CASTAMSSYNSPLHF. DNA of the CDR3: TGTGCCAGCACAGCTATGAGCTCCTATAATTCACCCCTCCACTTT.

This clonotype was picked up many times. The rearrangement links TRBV7-8 to TRBJ2-3; TRBD2 might be the D (5 bases). The CDR3 runs 15 residues. Germline values: CDR1 SGHVS, CDR2 FQNEAQ. V dropped 5 bases and J dropped 2 bases, with 14 bases sitting between them. Written as DNA, the CDR3 is TGTGCCAGCAGCCTCCTGGAGCGGTTCACAGATACGCAGTATTTT. This encodes CASSLLERFTDTQYF.

This clonotype has at least ten counts. This chain connects TRBV30 to TRBJ2-7, with TRBD1 identical over 8 bases. Losses at the gene ends were 5 bases for V and 4 bases for J; bases not matched to a gene: 7. There are 13 residues in the CDR3. CDR1 is GTSNPN, CDR2 SVGIG, per germline (reference sequence). Written as DNA, the CDR3 is TGTGCCTGGCGGGACAGGCGATTTTACGAGCAGTACTTC. It translates to CAWRDRRFYEQYF.

This clonotype has a count of ten or more. The chain is built from TRBV27 and TRBJ2-5, with 10 bases aligning to TRBD2. V shed 5 bases, J shed 1 base, and the junction held 10 bases outside the gene matches. Germline CDR1 is MNHEY and CDR2 is SMNVEV (reference sequence). This CDR3 region has 17 residues. The CDR3 coding sequence is TGTGCCAGCAGTCTTCGACGACTAGCGGGCAGCCAAGAGACCCAGTACTTC. This encodes CASSLRRLAGSQETQYF.

This clonotype was found many times. The chain uses TRBV7-9 and TRBJ1-2, with D unclear. The germline V gene has CDR1 SEHNR and CDR2 FQNEAQ (reference sequence). V lost 1 base and J lost 3, with 9 bases in between. This CDR3 is built from 14 residues. The CDR3 coding sequence is TGTGCCAGCAGCTTAGGCGGGAGAGACTATGGCTACACCTTC. Translating gives CASSLGGRDYGYTF.

This clonotype has just a few counts. The chain recombines TRBV24-1 with TRBJ1-1; no clear D gene. CDR1 and CDR2 (germline): KGHDR, SFDVKD. V was clipped by 9 bases and J by 11 bases, with 15 bases between them. CDR3 size: 11 residues. Written as DNA, the CDR3 is TGTGCCACCCTCAAAGTCCATAAGGCTTTCTTT. Translated: CATLKVHKAFF.

This clonotype was counted a few times. The gene calls are TRBV29-1 and TRBJ2-3; D not resolved. The CDR3 is 14 amino acids. CDR1 is SQVTM, CDR2 ANQGSEA, per germline. V gave up 7 bases and J gave up 6 bases, with 20 bases separating them. The CDR3 DNA reads as TGCAGCGCCCCCTCCTGGGGATCCGCGGATACGCAGTATTTT. Translated: CSAPSWGSADTQYF.

This clonotype appeared a few times. The chain recombines TRBV7-9 with TRBJ1-3; tentatively, D is TRBD1 (6 bases). This CDR3 comprises 15 residues. Germline V gene lookup returns CDR1 SEHNR and CDR2 FQNEAQ (reference sequence). The V gene lost 5 bases and the J gene lost 4 bases, with 15 bases spanning the gap. The CDR3, as DNA: TGTGCCAGCAGCACCCGCGGGGGGCAAGGAAACACCATATATTTT. Amino acid sequence: CASSTRGGQGNTIYF.

V is TRBV6-1 and J is TRBJ1-2; 7 bases are a match to TRBD1. V was pared by 6 bases and J by 0 bases, with 4 bases of the junction left unmatched. CDR1 is MNHNS and CDR2 is SASEGT in the germline V gene. CDR3 size: 14 residues. The CDR3 is CASRGQPSNYGYTF. The CDR3 coding sequence is TGTGCCAGCAGGGGACAGCCCTCTAACTATGGCTACACCTTC.

This clonotype was seen a few times. The rearrangement joins TRBV6-1 to TRBJ2-3; TRBD2 matches at 12 bases. Germline V gives CDR1 MNHNS, CDR2 SASEGT. The trim removed 5 bases at V and 12 bases at J, leaving 12 bases unmatched. CDR3 length equals 15 residues. This CDR3 is CASSLGATSGRTQYF. The CDR3 region has the DNA TGTGCCAGCAGTCTAGGGGCAACTAGCGGGAGGACTCAGTATTTT.

This clonotype occurred a few times. The chain joins TRBV28 to TRBJ2-3; D might be TRBD1 (7 bases). The CDR3 has 15 residues. The germline V and J ends were trimmed by 5 bases and 4 bases, with 16 bases remaining between them. CDR1 and CDR2 (germline): MDHEN, SYDVKM. The CDR3 spells CASSEEGAAADTQYF. In DNA form, the CDR3 reads TGTGCCAGCAGTGAGGAGGGGGCAGCGGCAGATACGCAGTATTTT. The full variable domain, in which reference TRBV28 and TRBJ2-3 provide the parts outside the CDR3, is DVKVTQSSRYLVKRTGEKVFLECVQDMDHENMFWYRQDPGLGLRLIYFSYDVKMKEKGDIPEGYSVSREKKERFSLILESASTNQTSMYLCASSEEGAAADTQYFGPGTRLTVL.

This clonotype was recorded once. The chain combines TRBV28 with TRBJ2-3; D is undetermined. Between the trimmed V and J ends, which lost 5 bases and 5 bases, there was a span of 11 bases. This CDR3 comprises 13 residues. The V gene's germline CDR1 is MDHEN and CDR2 SYDVKM. CDR3 DNA: TGTGCCAGCAGTCCGTCTCTCTTAGATACGCAGTATTTT. Translation gives CASSPSLLDTQYF.

The J gene is TRBJ2-5, the V gene TRBV12-3 or TRBV12-4; D remains ambiguous. V was trimmed by 6 bases and J by 5 bases, leaving 19 bases between them. The CDR3 has 15 residues. CDR3 protein: CASSQEWSSGETQYF. The CDR3 DNA reads TGTGCCAGCAGCCAAGAATGGAGTAGTGGGGAGACCCAGTACTTC.

This clonotype was recorded many times. The chain has TRBV18 and TRBJ2-7; tentative D call: TRBD2 (5 bases). V was shortened by 2 bases and J by 3 bases, with 8 bases between the two germline ends. In germline, CDR1 is KGHSH, CDR2 LQKENI. The CDR3 is 13 residues long. CDR3: CASSPTADYEQYF. In DNA form, the CDR3 reads TGTGCCAGCTCACCAACAGCGGACTACGAGCAGTACTTC.

This clonotype was seen at least ten times. The DNA for the CDR3 is TGTGCCAGCAGTCGACAGGGTGGGCAGCCCCAGCATTTT. Amino acid sequence: CASSRQGGQPQHF. The chain has TRBV12-3 or TRBV12-4 and TRBJ1-5, with 7 nucleotides matching TRBD1. The CDR3 is 13 residues long. V shed 5 bases, J shed 7 bases, and the junction held 5 bases outside the gene matches.

This clonotype was seen ten or more times. The rearrangement uses TRBV20-1 and TRBJ2-3; D might be TRBD2 (6 bases). Trimming left V 2 bases short and J 5 bases short, with 14 bases between. CDR3 length: 14 amino acids. CDR1 and CDR2 (germline): DFQATT, SNEGSKA (reference sequence). CDR3 residues: CSARTRGYGDTQYF. As DNA, the CDR3 is TGCAGTGCTAGAACCCGGGGGTACGGAGATACGCAGTATTTT.

This clonotype was recorded at least ten times. The chain recombines TRBV28 with TRBJ1-2; D remains unclear. Trimming took 5 bases from V and 0 from J, leaving 7 bases between them. Germline V gene data show CDR1 as MDHEN and CDR2 as SYDVKM. The CDR3 is 13 amino acids. The CDR3 coding sequence is TGTGCCAGCAGTCGACAAGCTAACTATGGCTACACCTTC. It specifies CASSRQANYGYTF.

V is TRBV10-3 and J is TRBJ2-1; 10 bases map to TRBD1. The CDR3 runs 14 residues. J was trimmed by 8 bases and V by 9 bases; bases with no gene match: 10. Germline V gene sequence: CDR1 ENHRY, CDR2 SYGVKD. CDR3 amino acids: CAIPRDRGSDEQFF. CDR3 sequence (DNA): TGTGCCATTCCTCGGGACAGGGGATCCGATGAGCAGTTCTTC.

Ten or more counts support this clonotype. The V call is TRBV5-6, the J call TRBJ1-5; possible D gene TRBD1, 6 bases. The CDR3 runs to 15 residues. V lost 5 bases and J lost 0, with 12 bases in between. The V gene's germline CDR1 is SGHDT and CDR2 YYEEEE. DNA for the CDR3: TGTGCCAGCAGTAGGAGGGGACATAGCAATCAGCCCCAGCATTTT. The encoded protein is CASSRRGHSNQPQHF. The full variable domain, in which reference TRBV5-6 and TRBJ1-5 provide the parts outside the CDR3, is DAGVTQSPTHLIKTRGQQVTLRCSPKSGHDTVSWYQQALGQGPQFIFQYYEEEERQRGNFPDRFSGHQFPNYSSELNVNALLLGDSALYLCASSRRGHSNQPQHFGDGTRLSIL.

V is TRBV19 and J is TRBJ1-5; D gene ambiguous. The germline V gene has CDR1 LNHDA and CDR2 SQIVND (reference sequence). CDR3 length: 13 amino acids. V lost 5 bases, J lost 3 bases, and 8 bases lay in between. The CDR3 DNA follows: TGTGCCAGTAGTCAGATGGACAATCAGCCCCAGCATTTT. Amino acid sequence: CASSQMDNQPQHF.

The table lists this clonotype with many counts. V and J are TRBV6-5 and TRBJ1-1; no clear D. CDR1 is MNHEY and CDR2 is SVGAGI in the germline V gene. The CDR3 is 11 residues long. The V end was cut by 0 bases, the J end by 8 bases, with 4 bases between. CDR3 protein: CASSYSREAFF. DNA of the CDR3: TGTGCCAGCAGTTACTCGAGGGAAGCTTTCTTT.

The table lists this clonotype with many counts. V gene TRBV20-1 combines with J gene TRBJ2-1; TRBD2 matches 9 bases. After removal of 3 bases from V and 10 bases from J, the junction contained 10 bases not matched to a gene. The CDR3 is made up of 14 amino acids. Germline V lookup: CDR1 DFQATT, CDR2 SNEGSKA (reference sequence). This CDR3 reads CSARAGLARGEQFF. The CDR3 coding sequence is TGCAGTGCTAGGGCTGGACTAGCGAGAGGAGAGCAGTTCTTC.

The chain links TRBV20-1 to TRBJ1-2; D unclear. V was shortened by 0 bases and J by 2 bases, with 7 bases between the two germline ends. Looked up from germline, CDR1 is DFQATT and CDR2 is SNEGSKA (reference sequence). CDR3 size: 13 residues. CDR3 bases: TGCAGTGCTAGAGATCGAGGAAACTATGGCTACACCTTC. Protein sequence: CSARDRGNYGYTF.

V gene TRBV5-5 combines with J gene TRBJ2-7, with 8 bases that match TRBD2. V lost 1 base and J lost 1; bases outside the gene matches: 7. From germline, CDR1 is SGHKS and CDR2 YYEKEE (reference sequence). The CDR3 length is 16 residues. The chain's CDR3 is CASSLTGGGTSYEQYF. The CDR3 coding sequence is TGTGCCAGCAGCTTGACGGGGGGGGGTACGTCCTACGAGCAGTACTTC.

This clonotype was counted at least ten times. CDR3 loop: CASRGQEAFF. Written as DNA, the CDR3 is TGTGCCAGCAGGGGGCAAGAAGCTTTCTTT. This sequence joins TRBV27 and TRBJ1-1, with TRBD1 as a possible D gene (5 bases). CDR1 MNHEY and CDR2 SMNVEV come from the germline V gene (reference sequence). V was cut by 6 bases and J by 8 bases, with 7 bases left in between. CDR3 length equals 10 residues.

The gene calls are TRBV30 and TRBJ2-1; 11 nucleotides align to TRBD2. CDR1 GTSNPN and CDR2 SVGIG come from the germline V gene (reference sequence). The J segment lost 5 bases and the V segment lost 0 bases, leaving 6 bases of the junction unmatched. The CDR3 consists of 16 residues. This chain's CDR3 is CAWSVRTSGYHNEQFF. CDR3 coding DNA: TGTGCCTGGAGTGTAAGGACTAGCGGGTACCACAATGAGCAGTTCTTC.

This clonotype was counted ten times or more. V usage is TRBV7-2 and J usage is TRBJ2-6; tentatively, D is TRBD1 (5 bases). From germline, CDR1 is SGHTA and CDR2 FQGNSA. This CDR3 comprises 13 residues. V lost 5 bases, J lost 11 bases, and 13 bases lay in between. The CDR3 region has the DNA TGTGCCAGCAGCCTCACCAGGGTAGACGTCCTGACTTTC. Translated: CASSLTRVDVLTF.